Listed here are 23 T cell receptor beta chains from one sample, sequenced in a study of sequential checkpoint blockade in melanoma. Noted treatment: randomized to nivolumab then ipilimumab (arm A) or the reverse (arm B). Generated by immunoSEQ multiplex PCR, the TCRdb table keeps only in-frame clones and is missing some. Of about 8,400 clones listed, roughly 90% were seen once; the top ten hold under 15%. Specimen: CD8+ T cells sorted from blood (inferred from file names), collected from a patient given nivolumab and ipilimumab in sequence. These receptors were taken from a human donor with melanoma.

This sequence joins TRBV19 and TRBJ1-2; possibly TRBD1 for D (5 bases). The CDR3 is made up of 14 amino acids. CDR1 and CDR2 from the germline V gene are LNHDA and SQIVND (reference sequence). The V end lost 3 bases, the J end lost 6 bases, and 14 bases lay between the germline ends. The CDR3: CASSMIRREHGYTF. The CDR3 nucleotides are TGTGCCAGTAGTATGATTCGCAGGGAACATGGCTACACCTTC.

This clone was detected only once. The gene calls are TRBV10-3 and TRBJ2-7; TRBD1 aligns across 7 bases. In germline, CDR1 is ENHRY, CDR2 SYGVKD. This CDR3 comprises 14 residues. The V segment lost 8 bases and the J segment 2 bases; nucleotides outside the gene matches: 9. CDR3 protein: CAIRRTGATYEQYF. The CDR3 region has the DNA TGTGCCATCCGCCGGACAGGCGCAACCTACGAGCAGTACTTC.

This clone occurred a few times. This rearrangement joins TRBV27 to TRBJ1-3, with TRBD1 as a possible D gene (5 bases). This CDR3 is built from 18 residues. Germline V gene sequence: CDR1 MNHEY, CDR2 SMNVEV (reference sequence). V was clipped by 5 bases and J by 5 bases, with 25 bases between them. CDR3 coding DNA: TGTGCCAGCAGTCCGGGCTTAATACAGGCCCCGGGTAGAAACACCATATATTTT. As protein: CASSPGLIQAPGRNTIYF.

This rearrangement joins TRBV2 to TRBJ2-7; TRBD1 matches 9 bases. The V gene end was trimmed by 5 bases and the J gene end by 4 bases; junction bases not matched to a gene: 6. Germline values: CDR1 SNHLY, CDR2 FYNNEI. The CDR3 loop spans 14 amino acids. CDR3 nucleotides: TGTGCCAGCAGTCCTGGACAGGGGTTGTACGAGCAGTACGTC. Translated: CASSPGQGLYEQYV.

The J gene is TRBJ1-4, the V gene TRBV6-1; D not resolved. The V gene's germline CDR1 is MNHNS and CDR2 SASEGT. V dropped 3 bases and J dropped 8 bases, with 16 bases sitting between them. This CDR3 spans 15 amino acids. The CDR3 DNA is TGTGCCAGCAGTGATGGGCAGCCGCCGGGAGAAAAACTGTTTTTT. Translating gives CASSDGQPPGEKLFF.

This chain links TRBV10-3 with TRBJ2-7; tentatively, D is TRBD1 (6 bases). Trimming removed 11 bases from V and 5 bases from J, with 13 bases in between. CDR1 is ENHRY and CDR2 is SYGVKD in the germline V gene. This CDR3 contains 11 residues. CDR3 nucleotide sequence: TGTGCCTCACAGGGTTTCAACGAGCAGTACTTC. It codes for CASQGFNEQYF.

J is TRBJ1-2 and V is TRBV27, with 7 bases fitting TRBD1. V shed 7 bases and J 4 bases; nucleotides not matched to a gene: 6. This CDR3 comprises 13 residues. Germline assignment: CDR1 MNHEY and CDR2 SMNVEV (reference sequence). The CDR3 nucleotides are TGTGCCAGCACCCCGACAGGGACCTATGGCTACACCTTC. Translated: CASTPTGTYGYTF.

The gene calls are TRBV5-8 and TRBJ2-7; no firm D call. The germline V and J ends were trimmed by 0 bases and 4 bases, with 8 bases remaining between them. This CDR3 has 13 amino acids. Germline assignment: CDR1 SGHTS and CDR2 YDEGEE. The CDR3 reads CASSLDSVYEQYF. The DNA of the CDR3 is TGTGCCAGCAGCTTGGATTCGGTATACGAGCAGTACTTC.

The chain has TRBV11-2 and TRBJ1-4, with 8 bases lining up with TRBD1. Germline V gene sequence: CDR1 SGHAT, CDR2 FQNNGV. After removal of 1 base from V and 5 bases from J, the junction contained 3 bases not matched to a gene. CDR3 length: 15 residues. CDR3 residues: CASSLGQGANEKLFF. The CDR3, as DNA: TGTGCCAGCAGCTTAGGGCAGGGGGCAAATGAAAAACTGTTTTTT.

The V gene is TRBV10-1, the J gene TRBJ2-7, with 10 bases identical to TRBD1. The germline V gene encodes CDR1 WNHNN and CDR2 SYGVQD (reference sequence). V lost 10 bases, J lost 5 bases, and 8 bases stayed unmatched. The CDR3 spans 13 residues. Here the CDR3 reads CATSGQGIHEQYF. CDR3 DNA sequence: TGCGCCACCTCGGGACAGGGGATTCACGAGCAGTACTTC.

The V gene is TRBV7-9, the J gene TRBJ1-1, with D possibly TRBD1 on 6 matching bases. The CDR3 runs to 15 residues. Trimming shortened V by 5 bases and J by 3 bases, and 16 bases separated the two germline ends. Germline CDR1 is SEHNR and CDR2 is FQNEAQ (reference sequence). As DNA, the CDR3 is TGTGCCAGCAGCCCATGGGGGGGCCAGGACACTGAAGCTTTCTTT. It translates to CASSPWGGQDTEAFF.

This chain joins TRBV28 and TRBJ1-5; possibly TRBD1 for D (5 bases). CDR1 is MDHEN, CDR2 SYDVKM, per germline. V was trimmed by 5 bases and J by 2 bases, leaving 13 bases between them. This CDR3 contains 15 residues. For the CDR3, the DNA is TGTGCCAGCAGTAGACAAGGGGTAGGCAATCAGCCCCAGCATTTT. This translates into CASSRQGVGNQPQHF.

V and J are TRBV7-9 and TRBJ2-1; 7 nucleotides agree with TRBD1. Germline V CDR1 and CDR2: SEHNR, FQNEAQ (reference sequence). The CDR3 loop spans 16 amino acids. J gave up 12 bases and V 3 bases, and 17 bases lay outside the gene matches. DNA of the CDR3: TGTGCCAGCAGCTTTCCCCGGGACAGAATTACAATGAGGCAGTTCTTC. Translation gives CASSFPRDRITMRQFF. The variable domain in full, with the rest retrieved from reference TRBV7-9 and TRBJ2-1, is DTGVSQNPRHKITKRGQNVTFRCDPISEHNRLYWYRQTLGQGPEFLTYFQNEAQLEKSRLLSDRFSAERPKGSFSTLEIQRTEQGDSAMYLCASSFPRDRITMRQFFGPGTRLTVL.

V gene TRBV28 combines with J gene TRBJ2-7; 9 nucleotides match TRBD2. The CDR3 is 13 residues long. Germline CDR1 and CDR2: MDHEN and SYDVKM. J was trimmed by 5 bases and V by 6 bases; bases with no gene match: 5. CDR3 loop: CASRLAGADEQYF. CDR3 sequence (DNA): TGTGCCAGCAGACTAGCGGGTGCCGACGAGCAGTACTTC.

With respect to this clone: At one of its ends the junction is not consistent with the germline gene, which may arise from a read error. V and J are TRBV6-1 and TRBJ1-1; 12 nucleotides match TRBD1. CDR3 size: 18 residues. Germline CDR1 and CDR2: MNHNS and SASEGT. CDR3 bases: TGTGCCAGCAGTGAACCCCCCCGGGACAGGGGGCGGAACGCTGAAGCTTTCTTT. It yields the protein CASSEPPRDRGRNAEAFF.

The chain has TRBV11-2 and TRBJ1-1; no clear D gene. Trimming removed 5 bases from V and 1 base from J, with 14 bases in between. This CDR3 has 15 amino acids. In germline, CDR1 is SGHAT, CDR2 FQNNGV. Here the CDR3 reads CASSPREWGNTEAFF. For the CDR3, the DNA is TGTGCCAGCAGCCCGAGGGAATGGGGGAACACTGAAGCTTTCTTT.

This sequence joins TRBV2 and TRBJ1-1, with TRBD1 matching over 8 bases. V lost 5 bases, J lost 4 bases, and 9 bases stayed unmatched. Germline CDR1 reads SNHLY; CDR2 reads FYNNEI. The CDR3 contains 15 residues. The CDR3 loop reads CASSSDRVSGTEAFF. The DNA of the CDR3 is TGTGCCAGCAGTTCGGACAGGGTCTCGGGCACTGAAGCTTTCTTT. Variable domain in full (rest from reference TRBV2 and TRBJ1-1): EPEVTQTPSHQVTQMGQEVILRCVPISNHLYFYWYRQILGQKVEFLVSFYNNEISEKSEIFDDQFSVERPDGSNFTLKIRSTKLEDSAMYFCASSSDRVSGTEAFFGQGTRLTVV.

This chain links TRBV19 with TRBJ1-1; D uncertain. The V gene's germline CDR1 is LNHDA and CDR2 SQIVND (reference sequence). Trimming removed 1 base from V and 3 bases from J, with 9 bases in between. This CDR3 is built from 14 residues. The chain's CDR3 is CASSIVMGYTEAFF. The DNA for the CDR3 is TGTGCCAGTAGTATAGTTATGGGCTACACTGAAGCTTTCTTT.

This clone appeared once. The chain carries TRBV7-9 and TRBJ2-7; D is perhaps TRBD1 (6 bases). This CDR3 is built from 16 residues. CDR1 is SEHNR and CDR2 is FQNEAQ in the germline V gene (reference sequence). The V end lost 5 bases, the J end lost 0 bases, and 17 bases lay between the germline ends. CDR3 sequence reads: CASSPQDRWDSYEQYF. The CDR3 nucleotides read TGTGCCAGCAGCCCGCAAGACAGGTGGGACTCCTACGAGCAGTACTTC.

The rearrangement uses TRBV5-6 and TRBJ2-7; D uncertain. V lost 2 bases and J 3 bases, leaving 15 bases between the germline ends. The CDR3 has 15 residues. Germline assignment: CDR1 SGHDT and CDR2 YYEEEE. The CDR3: CASSLLTAPNYEQYF. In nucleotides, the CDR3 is TGTGCCAGCAGCTTATTAACAGCACCGAACTACGAGCAGTACTTC.

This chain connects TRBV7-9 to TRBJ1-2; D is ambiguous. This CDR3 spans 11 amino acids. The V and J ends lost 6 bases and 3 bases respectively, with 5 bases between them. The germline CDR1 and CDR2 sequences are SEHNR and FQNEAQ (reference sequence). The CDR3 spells CASRTDYGYTF. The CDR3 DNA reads TGTGCCAGCAGAACAGACTATGGCTACACCTTC.

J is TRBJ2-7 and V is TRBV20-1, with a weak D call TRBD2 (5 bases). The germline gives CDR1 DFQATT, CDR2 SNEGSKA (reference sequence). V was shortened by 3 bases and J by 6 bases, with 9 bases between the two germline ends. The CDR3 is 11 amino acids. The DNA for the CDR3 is TGCAGTGCTAGGGCCCGGGGCGAGCAGTACTTC. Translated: CSARARGEQYF.

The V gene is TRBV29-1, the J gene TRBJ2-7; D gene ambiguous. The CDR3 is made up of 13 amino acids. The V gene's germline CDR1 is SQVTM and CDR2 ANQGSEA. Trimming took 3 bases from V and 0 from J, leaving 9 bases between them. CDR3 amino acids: CSVEIQSSYEQYF. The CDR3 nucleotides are TGCAGCGTTGAGATACAGAGCTCCTACGAGCAGTACTTC.